Listed here are 32 T cell receptor beta chains from one sample, sequenced in a study of T cell changes during pregnancy in multiple sclerosis. Sequenced by immunoSEQ multiplex PCR; TCRdb stores in-frame clones only, minus some. The sample records approximately 99,000 clones, approximately 90% being singletons. The material sequenced was peripheral blood, taken in the second trimester of pregnancy. These receptors came from a female donor in good health, enrolled as a control in a pregnancy study.

This clone was detected only a few times. The chain has TRBV5-5 and TRBJ1-6, with 11 bases lining up with TRBD1. Germline CDR1 SGHKS, CDR2 YYEKEE (reference sequence). V trimming: 4 bases; J trimming: 7 bases; junction bases outside the gene matches: 16. The CDR3 has 19 residues. The chain's CDR3 is CASSRIRTGGGGWNSPLHF. In DNA, the CDR3 is TGTGCCAGCAGCCGCATTAGGACAGGGGGCGGTGGTTGGAATTCACCCCTCCACTTT.

The chain uses TRBV25-1 and TRBJ2-5, with 16 bases aligning to TRBD2. The CDR3 extends over 15 amino acids. After removal of 3 bases from V and 5 bases from J, the junction contained 0 bases not matched to a gene. Looked up from germline, CDR1 is MGHDK and CDR2 is SYGVNS. For the CDR3, the DNA is TGTGCCAGCAGTGAGGGACTAGCGGGAGGGGAGACCCAGTACTTC. It specifies CASSEGLAGGETQYF.

The CDR3 here is CASSLISEEKLFF. The CDR3 nucleotides are TGTGCCAGCAGCCTTATATCGGAGGAAAAACTGTTTTTT. This chain joins TRBV5-8 and TRBJ1-4, with D unclear. CDR3 length: 13 amino acids. The V end was cut by 4 bases, the J end by 8 bases, with 12 bases between. From germline, CDR1 is SGHTS and CDR2 YDEGEE. Looking up the rest from reference TRBV5-8 and TRBJ1-4 gives the full variable domain: EAGVTQSPTHLIKTRGQQATLRCSPISGHTSVYWYQQALGLGLQFLLWYDEGEERNRGNFPPRFSGRQFPNYSSELNVNALELEDSALYLCASSLISEEKLFFGSGTQLSVL.

The CDR3 region is CASSLVVRAQETQYF. CDR3 in DNA: TGTGCCAGCAGCTTAGTCGTCAGGGCTCAAGAGACCCAGTACTTC. The J gene is TRBJ2-5, the V gene TRBV7-6, with D tentatively TRBD1 (5 bases). The germline CDR1 and CDR2 sequences are SGHVS and FNYEAQ. The CDR3 is 15 amino acids. Trimming removed 1 base from V and 2 bases from J, with 11 bases in between.

J is TRBJ1-2 and V is TRBV6-5; 7 bases fit TRBD1. CDR1 and CDR2 (germline): MNHEY, SVGAGI. V dropped 4 bases and J dropped 4; count of bases not matched to a gene: 6. This CDR3 is built from 14 residues. DNA of the CDR3: TGTGCCAGCAGTTTAACAGGGGAACGCTATGGCTACACCTTC. This sequence encodes CASSLTGERYGYTF.

The rearrangement links TRBV6-1 to TRBJ1-1, with TRBD1 matching 8 bases. The CDR3 is made up of 14 amino acids. The germline gives CDR1 MNHNS, CDR2 SASEGT. V lost 7 bases and J lost 3; bases outside the gene matches: 7. CDR3 sequence (DNA): TGTGCCAGCATCAAGTCAGGGGGCTACACTGAAGCTTTCTTT. Translation gives CASIKSGGYTEAFF.

This rearrangement joins TRBV4-3 to TRBJ2-1; D not resolved. The CDR3 is 14 residues long. V was cut by 0 bases and J by 3 bases, with 6 bases left in between. Per the germline V gene, CDR1 is LGHNA and CDR2 is YSLEER. The CDR3 sequence: CASSQERLYNEQFF. The CDR3 coding sequence is TGCGCCAGCAGCCAAGAACGACTCTACAATGAGCAGTTCTTC.

This chain links TRBV19 with TRBJ2-7, with TRBD2 as a possible D gene (5 bases). Germline CDR1 LNHDA, CDR2 SQIVND (reference sequence). V dropped 1 base and J dropped 3 bases, with 16 bases sitting between them. The CDR3 length is 16 residues. This CDR3 is CASSIVARTGVYEQYF. The CDR3 nucleotides are TGTGCCAGTAGTATAGTGGCTCGGACTGGCGTCTACGAGCAGTACTTC.

The V and J genes are TRBV7-9 and TRBJ2-2; TRBD1 matches at 7 bases. J gave up 7 bases and V 3 bases, and 8 bases lay outside the gene matches. This CDR3 spans 15 amino acids. Germline-derived CDR1 and CDR2 are SEHNR and FQNEAQ (reference sequence). The chain's CDR3 is CASSFNRGSGGELFF. Written as DNA, the CDR3 is TGTGCCAGCAGCTTTAACAGGGGTTCTGGCGGGGAGCTGTTTTTT.

The chain has TRBV4-1 and TRBJ1-1, with D uncertain. V lost 1 base and J lost 1, with 7 bases in between. The CDR3 length is 14 residues. Germline assignment: CDR1 MGHRA and CDR2 YSYEKL. The CDR3 bases are TGCGCCAGCAGCCAAGCCGGTACGAACACTGAAGCTTTCTTT. Amino acid sequence: CASSQAGTNTEAFF.

This sequence joins TRBV27 and TRBJ2-7; a weak D match, TRBD1 (6 bases). With 4 bases removed from V and 6 bases from J, the gap between germline ends came to 19 bases. Looked up from germline, CDR1 is MNHEY and CDR2 is SMNVEV (reference sequence). This CDR3 region has 15 residues. DNA of the CDR3: TGTGCCAGCAGTTCCGGGACAAACCGTAGGCTCGAGCAGTACTTC. This sequence encodes CASSSGTNRRLEQYF.

The chain links TRBV4-3 to TRBJ1-3; possibly TRBD1 for D (6 bases). The CDR3 is made up of 16 amino acids. CDR1 is LGHNA and CDR2 is YSLEER in the germline V gene. V shed 0 bases and J shed 2 bases, with 11 bases lying between them. Here the CDR3 DNA reads TGCGCCAGCAGCCAAGAACAGGGTTCCGCTGGAAACACCATATATTTT. Residues: CASSQEQGSAGNTIYF.

The chain uses TRBV6-1 and TRBJ1-5, with TRBD1 matching 11 bases. CDR1 is MNHNS, CDR2 SASEGT, per germline. The CDR3 consists of 15 residues. Germline trimming cut 6 bases from V and 3 bases from J; bases unmatched to any gene: 4. CDR3 nucleotides: TGTGCCAGCAGAGGGACAGGGGGTCTCAATCAGCCCCAGCATTTT. Its protein is CASRGTGGLNQPQHF.

This clone was counted once. V and J are TRBV6-1 and TRBJ2-3; perhaps TRBD2 as D (6 bases). The CDR3 runs 13 residues. V lost 4 bases, J lost 5 bases, and 10 bases lay in between. Germline loops: CDR1 MNHNS, CDR2 SASEGT. Written as DNA, the CDR3 is TGTGCCAGCAGTGGGGGGGTTTTAGATACGCAGTATTTT. Amino acid sequence: CASSGGVLDTQYF.

The J gene is TRBJ1-1, the V gene TRBV19; no reliable D call. In germline, CDR1 is LNHDA, CDR2 SQIVND (reference sequence). The V end lost 9 bases, the J end lost 1 base, and 12 bases lay between the germline ends. CDR3 size: 13 residues. CDR3 sequence: CASRGQKNTEAFF. The CDR3 nucleotides read TGTGCCAGCCGCGGGCAGAAGAACACTGAAGCTTTCTTT.

The V and J genes are TRBV4-2 and TRBJ2-7; D not resolved. The CDR3 length is 16 residues. The V gene's germline CDR1 is LGHNA and CDR2 YNFKEQ. Trimming stripped 0 bases from V and 0 bases from J, with 12 bases between. The CDR3 DNA is TGTGCCAGCAGCCAAGATTCCAGCGCGAGCTCCTACGAGCAGTACTTC. It is translated as CASSQDSSASSYEQYF.

The chain couples TRBV19 to TRBJ1-1; 7 bases are a match to TRBD1. This CDR3 contains 15 residues. The V gene's germline CDR1 is LNHDA and CDR2 SQIVND (reference sequence). Trimming removed 5 bases from V and 2 bases from J; junction bases left unmatched: 8. In nucleotides, the CDR3 is TGTGCCAGTAGTCCCTCGGACAGGACTAACACTGAAGCTTTCTTT. It specifies CASSPSDRTNTEAFF. Full variable domain (missing parts from reference TRBV19 and TRBJ1-1): DGGITQSPKYLFRKEGQNVTLSCEQNLNHDAMYWYRQDPGQGLRLIYYSQIVNDFQKGDIAEGYSVSREKKESFPLTVTSAQKNPTAFYLCASSPSDRTNTEAFFGQGTRLTVV.

V and J are TRBV28 and TRBJ2-2; 10 nucleotides agree with TRBD1. Germline V gene sequence: CDR1 MDHEN, CDR2 SYDVKM. CDR3 length: 16 residues. Germline trimming cut 3 bases from V and 4 bases from J; bases unmatched to any gene: 5. CDR3 nucleotides: TGTGCCAGCAGTTTTTCGGGACAGGGGCTCACCGGGGAGCTGTTTTTT. Amino acids: CASSFSGQGLTGELFF.

The genes are TRBV5-1 and TRBJ2-3; 7 nucleotides align to TRBD2. The trim removed 0 bases at V and 5 bases at J, leaving 12 bases unmatched. CDR3 length: 17 amino acids. Germline CDR1 reads SGHRS; CDR2 reads YFSETQ. CDR3 loop: CASSLAGQGGVEDTQYF. In DNA form, the CDR3 reads TGCGCCAGCAGCTTGGCCGGGCAGGGAGGGGTAGAAGATACGCAGTATTTT.

This clone has a count of ten or more. The sample has other DNA sequences that encode this CDR3 too. This sequence joins TRBV7-8 and TRBJ1-1; D not certain. The V end was cut by 1 base, the J end by 1 base, with 7 bases between. The CDR3 is 14 amino acids. Germline CDR1 SGHVS, CDR2 FQNEAQ. The CDR3 sequence: CASSLVGRNTEAFF. The CDR3 nucleotides read TGTGCCAGCAGCTTAGTCGGTAGGAACACTGAAGCTTTCTTT.

This clone showed up just once. The rearrangement joins TRBV7-6 to TRBJ2-5; 12 bases map to TRBD2. With 5 bases clipped from V and 5 bases from J, the junction kept 12 bases outside the gene matches. This CDR3 comprises 17 residues. Germline-derived CDR1 and CDR2 are SGHVS and FNYEAQ. The CDR3 nucleotides are TGTGCCAGCAGCCAAAGGCCTAGCGGGGGGGCCGGGGAGACCCAGTACTTC. It is translated as CASSQRPSGGAGETQYF.

The J gene is TRBJ1-4, the V gene TRBV5-1; the D gene is possibly TRBD1 (6 bases). Germline loops: CDR1 SGHRS, CDR2 YFSETQ. This CDR3 region has 16 residues. Between the trimmed V and J ends, which lost 3 bases and 3 bases, there was a span of 15 bases. CDR3 DNA sequence: TGCGCCAGCAGCTCCACGCCGGGACAAGCTAATGAAAAACTGTTTTTT. It specifies CASSSTPGQANEKLFF.

This clone was picked up a small number of times. J is TRBJ1-1 and V is TRBV19, with a weak D call TRBD1 (5 bases). Germline lookup yields CDR1 LNHDA and CDR2 SQIVND (reference sequence). The CDR3 consists of 13 residues. V was cut by 3 bases and J by 3 bases, with 8 bases left in between. CDR3 sequence (DNA): TGTGCCAGTAGTATTTCCAGGGACACTGAAGCTTTCTTT. This sequence encodes CASSISRDTEAFF.

The chain joins TRBV5-1 to TRBJ2-3, with 8 bases identical to TRBD2. The CDR3 runs 20 residues. After removal of 1 base from V and 0 bases from J, the junction contained 16 bases not matched to a gene. Germline V CDR1 and CDR2: SGHRS, YFSETQ. The CDR3: CASSLRGGPLAGLSTDTQYF. The DNA for the CDR3 is TGCGCCAGCAGCTTGCGGGGGGGCCCGCTAGCGGGTCTTAGCACAGATACGCAGTATTTT.

The chain is built from TRBV18 and TRBJ2-5; 7 bases map to TRBD2. CDR1 KGHSH and CDR2 LQKENI come from the germline V gene. This CDR3 spans 13 amino acids. V trimming: 5 bases; J trimming: 4 bases; junction bases outside the gene matches: 4. DNA of the CDR3: TGTGCCAGCTCAGCCGGGACTACAGAGACCCAGTACTTC. Translation: CASSAGTTETQYF. The variable domain in full, completed from reference TRBV18 and TRBJ2-5, reads NAGVMQNPRHLVRRRGQEARLRCSPMKGHSHVYWYRQLPEEGLKFMVYLQKENIIDESGMPKERFSAEFPKEGPSILRIQQVVRGDSAAYFCASSAGTTETQYFGPGTRLLVL.

The chain recombines TRBV9 with TRBJ2-2; TRBD1 aligns across 9 bases. The V gene end was trimmed by 0 bases and the J gene end by 8 bases; junction bases not matched to a gene: 8. CDR1 and CDR2 from the germline V gene are SGDLS and YYNGEE. CDR3 length: 16 residues. The chain's CDR3 is CASSVVGQGFTGELFF. CDR3 sequence (DNA): TGTGCCAGCAGCGTAGTGGGACAGGGATTTACGGGGGAGCTGTTTTTT.

This sequence joins TRBV10-1 and TRBJ2-7; 10 bases fit TRBD1. Looked up from germline, CDR1 is WNHNN and CDR2 is SYGVQD (reference sequence). The V and J ends lost 6 bases and 3 bases, in that order; junction bases with no gene match: 8. The CDR3 runs 15 residues. Written as DNA, the CDR3 is TGCGCCAGCAGCTATGACAGGGGGCGAAGCTACGAGCAGTACTTC. It translates to CASSYDRGRSYEQYF.

The rearrangement links TRBV5-1 to TRBJ2-6, with TRBD1 matching over 7 bases. CDR1 and CDR2 (germline): SGHRS, YFSETQ. This CDR3 comprises 16 residues. Trimming cost V 3 bases and J 4 bases; bases outside gene matches: 7. The CDR3 spells CASSSGRGPGANVLTF. CDR3 DNA: TGCGCCAGCAGCTCCGGTAGGGGGCCAGGGGCCAACGTCCTGACTTTC.

J is TRBJ1-3 and V is TRBV30; a possible D gene is TRBD1 (5 bases). Germline CDR1 GTSNPN, CDR2 SVGIG (reference sequence). This CDR3 is built from 16 residues. V was shortened by 2 bases and J by 2 bases, with 16 bases between the two germline ends. The CDR3 bases are TGTGCCTGGAGTCTATTAGTTGGGGCTCCTGGAAACACCATATATTTT. Protein: CAWSLLVGAPGNTIYF.

The rearrangement joins TRBV7-9 to TRBJ1-3; TRBD1 might be the D (6 bases). Between the trimmed V and J ends, which lost 4 bases and 0 bases, there was a span of 13 bases. CDR1 is SEHNR, CDR2 FQNEAQ, per germline (reference sequence). The CDR3 consists of 16 residues. The CDR3 sequence: CASSWGLGPSGNTIYF. The CDR3, as DNA: TGTGCCAGCAGCTGGGGGCTGGGACCCTCTGGAAACACCATATATTTT.

The CDR3 nucleotides read TGTGCCAGCAGCTTAGCGGCGACAGGGGGCCCCGATGAGCAGTTCTTC. As protein: CASSLAATGGPDEQFF. V gene TRBV7-9 combines with J gene TRBJ2-1; 10 nucleotides agree with TRBD1. CDR1 and CDR2 (germline): SEHNR, FQNEAQ (reference sequence). J gave up 8 bases and V 0 bases, and 7 bases lay outside the gene matches. The CDR3 spans 16 residues. Looking up the rest from reference TRBV7-9 and TRBJ2-1 gives the full variable domain: DTGVSQNPRHKITKRGQNVTFRCDPISEHNRLYWYRQTLGQGPEFLTYFQNEAQLEKSRLLSDRFSAERPKGSFSTLEIQRTEQGDSAMYLCASSLAATGGPDEQFFGPGTRLTVL.

CDR3 sequence: CASSLEQFYGYTF. The CDR3 DNA reads as TGTGCCAGCAGCTTGGAACAGTTCTATGGCTACACCTTC. The genes are TRBV5-4 and TRBJ1-2; D is unclear. The CDR3 is 13 residues long. Germline CDR1 is SGHNT and CDR2 is YYREEE (reference sequence). V lost 0 bases and J lost 4, with 7 bases in between. Looking up the rest from reference TRBV5-4 and TRBJ1-2 gives the full variable domain: ETGVTQSPTHLIKTRGQQVTLRCSSQSGHNTVSWYQQALGQGPQFIFQYYREEENGRGNFPPRFSGLQFPNYSSELNVNALELDDSALYLCASSLEQFYGYTFGSGTRLTVV.